This TCR beta chain was sequenced in a study of T-cell memory formation after mild COVID-19. For the study at large: TCR clusters were mostly confined to one donor each.

Germline CDR1 reads LNHNV; CDR2 reads YYDKDF (reference sequence). Trimming cost V 0 bases and J 0 bases, with 13 bases left between them. CDR3 size: 17 residues. TCRdb re-called the 5' RACE reads with MiXCR, one entry per CDR3 protein. This sample has 150,000 to 200,000 distinct CDR3 sequences, with 20% to 25% found just once. Sequencing used PBMCs or a T cell subset sorted from them (not recorded which). The chain employs TRBV15 and TRBJ2-3, with D possibly called TRBD1 or TRBD2 (5 bases each). This sequence originates from an adult woman who had mild COVID-19 (a few samples of this study predate the infection). Cell type and time point are not known. This chain's CDR3 is CATSRERLGESTDTQYF. The CDR3 nucleotides are TGTGCCACCAGCAGAGAACGCCTAGGGGAGAGCACAGATACGCAGTATTTT. The full variable domain, rest sourced from reference TRBV15 and TRBJ2-3, is DAMVIQNPRYQVTQFGKPVTLSCSQTLNHNVMYWYQQKSSQAPKLLFHYYDKDFNNEADTPDNFQSRRPNTSFCFLDIRSPGLGDTAMYLCATSRERLGESTDTQYFGPGTRLTVL.